Listed below are T cell receptor beta chains from one sample, sequenced in a study of T-cell memory formation after mild COVID-19. TCRdb called the 5' RACE reads again in MiXCR, with one record for every CDR3 protein. Among about 360,000 distinct CDR3 sequences listed, about an eighth were seen once. Material: PBMCs or a T cell subset sorted from them (not recorded which). The receptor set was obtained from a man aged 18 to 30 who had mild COVID-19 (a few samples of this study predate the infection). Cell type and time point are not known. Both conserved end residues are part of each CDR3. Each record gives: D gene, J gene, CDR3 length, clone size, V gene, CDR3 protein, CDR3 DNA. D genes are given only for firm matches. Expanded clones are given a class, and other clones once, few, many or no size at all.

NA TRBJ2-2 15 few TRBV7-9 CASSPPGGYTGELFF TGTGCCAGCAGCCCCCCCGGCGGCTACACCGGGGAGCTGTTTTTT
NA TRBJ2-7 14 NA TRBV5-1 CASSLASDPYEQYF TGCGCCAGCAGCTTGGCAAGTGATCCGTACGAGCAGTACTTC
TRBD1 TRBJ1-1 14 NA TRBV6-5 CASSPQGANTEAFF TGTGCCAGCAGCCCACAGGGGGCTAACACTGAAGCTTTCTTT
TRBD2 TRBJ2-1 19 few TRBV9 CASSVGLAGAAFSYNEQFF TGTGCCAGCAGCGTAGGTCTAGCGGGGGCCGCGTTCTCCTACAATGAGCAGTTCTTC
NA TRBJ2-5 12 few TRBV29-1 CSVERGEETQYF TGCAGCGTTGAGCGGGGCGAAGAGACCCAGTACTTC
TRBD2 TRBJ2-3 18 few TRBV4-2 CASSQEGLAGDVTDTQYF TGTGCCAGCAGCCAAGAAGGACTAGCGGGCGACGTCACAGATACGCAGTATTTT
TRBD2 TRBJ2-3 15 few TRBV12-3/TRBV12-4 CASSWLGGGTDTQYF TGTGCCAGCAGTTGGCTTGGGGGGGGCACAGATACGCAGTATTTT
NA TRBJ2-5 15 NA TRBV5-1 CASSLDKMYQETQYF TGCGCCAGCAGCTTGGATAAGATGTACCAAGAGACCCAGTACTTC
NA TRBJ2-7 15 few TRBV20-1 CSAARPGAPTYEQYF TGCAGTGCCGCCCGCCCGGGGGCGCCAACCTACGAGCAGTACTTC
TRBD2 TRBJ2-7 16 NA TRBV4-2 CASSQDTSGRAYEQYF TGTGCCAGCAGCCAAGATACTAGCGGGAGGGCCTACGAGCAGTACTTC
NA TRBJ2-3 13 NA TRBV20-1 CSARDTWGDTQYF TGCAGTGCTAGAGATACATGGGGAGATACGCAGTATTTT
NA TRBJ2-7 14 few TRBV6-5 CASSYSTAPYEQYF TGTGCCAGCAGTTACTCGACAGCACCCTACGAGCAGTACTTC
NA TRBJ1-5 15 NA TRBV20-1 CSARDAGGTNQPQHF TGCAGTGCTAGAGATGCCGGGGGCACCAATCAGCCCCAGCATTTT
NA TRBJ1-1 14 few TRBV2 CASSLGWMNTEAFF TGTGCCAGCAGTCTGGGCTGGATGAACACTGAAGCTTTCTTT
TRBD1 TRBJ2-5 14 few TRBV9 CASSVDRGGETQYF TGTGCCAGCAGCGTAGACAGGGGCGGAGAGACCCAGTACTTC
NA TRBJ1-2 15 NA TRBV27 CASSLRGASNYGYTF TGTGCCAGCAGTTTACGAGGGGCTTCTAACTATGGCTACACCTTC